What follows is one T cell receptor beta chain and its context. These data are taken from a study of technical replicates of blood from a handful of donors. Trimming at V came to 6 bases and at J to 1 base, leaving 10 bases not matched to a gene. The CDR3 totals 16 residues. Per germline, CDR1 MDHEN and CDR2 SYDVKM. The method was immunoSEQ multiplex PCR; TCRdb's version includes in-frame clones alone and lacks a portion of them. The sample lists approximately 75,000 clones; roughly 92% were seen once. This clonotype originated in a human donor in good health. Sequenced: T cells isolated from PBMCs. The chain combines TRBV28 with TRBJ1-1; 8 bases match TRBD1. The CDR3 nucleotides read TGTGCCAGCAGAGGGGGCTCGACAGGGGCGAACACTGAAGCTTTCTTT. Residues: CASRGGSTGANTEAFF.